This T cell receptor (beta chain) came from a study of shared clonotypes between healthy human individuals. Study observations and caveats: At large depth, rarefaction still showed sorted-subset sequencing to be incomplete.

The CDR3 runs 17 residues. Germline CDR1 reads MGHRA; CDR2 reads YSYEKL. V lost 3 bases to trimming and J lost 3 bases; unmatched junction nucleotides: 6. The repertoire was sequenced with immunoSEQ multiplex PCR; TCRdb's copy has only in-frame clones and lacks some. Seen here are 950,000 to 1,100,000 clones, roughly 75% observed once, and the top ten hold approximately 1.5%. CD45RA-negative memory and CD45RA+ naive subsets were split from the CD4+ cells. Worth noting for this clone: Its antigen is undetermined.

Material for sequencing was memory CD4+ T cells sorted from blood. The subset denotes: CD45RA-negative fraction. V and J are TRBV4-1 and TRBJ2-2, with 11 bases fitting TRBD1. This receptor was taken from a man between 18 and 35 years old in good health. CDR3 region: CASSHGQGAKDTGELFF. For the CDR3, the DNA is TGCGCCAGCAGCCATGGACAGGGGGCAAAGGACACCGGGGAGCTGTTTTTT.